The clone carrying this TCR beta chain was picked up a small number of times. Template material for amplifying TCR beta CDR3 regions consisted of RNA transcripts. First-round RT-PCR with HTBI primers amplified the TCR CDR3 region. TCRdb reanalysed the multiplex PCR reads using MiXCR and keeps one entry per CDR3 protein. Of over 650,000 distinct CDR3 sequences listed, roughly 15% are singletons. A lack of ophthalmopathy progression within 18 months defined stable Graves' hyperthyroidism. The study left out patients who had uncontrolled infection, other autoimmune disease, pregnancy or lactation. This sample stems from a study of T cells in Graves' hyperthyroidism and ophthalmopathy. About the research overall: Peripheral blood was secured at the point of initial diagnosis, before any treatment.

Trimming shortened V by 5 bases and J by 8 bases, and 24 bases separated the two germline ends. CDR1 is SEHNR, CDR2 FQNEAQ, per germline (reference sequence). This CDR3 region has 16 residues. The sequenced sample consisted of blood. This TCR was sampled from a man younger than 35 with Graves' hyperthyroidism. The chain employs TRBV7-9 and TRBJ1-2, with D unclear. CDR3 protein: CASSPKEREAAAGYTF. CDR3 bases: TGTGCCAGCAGCCCCAAGGAACGCGAAGCCGCGGCGGGCTACACCTTC.